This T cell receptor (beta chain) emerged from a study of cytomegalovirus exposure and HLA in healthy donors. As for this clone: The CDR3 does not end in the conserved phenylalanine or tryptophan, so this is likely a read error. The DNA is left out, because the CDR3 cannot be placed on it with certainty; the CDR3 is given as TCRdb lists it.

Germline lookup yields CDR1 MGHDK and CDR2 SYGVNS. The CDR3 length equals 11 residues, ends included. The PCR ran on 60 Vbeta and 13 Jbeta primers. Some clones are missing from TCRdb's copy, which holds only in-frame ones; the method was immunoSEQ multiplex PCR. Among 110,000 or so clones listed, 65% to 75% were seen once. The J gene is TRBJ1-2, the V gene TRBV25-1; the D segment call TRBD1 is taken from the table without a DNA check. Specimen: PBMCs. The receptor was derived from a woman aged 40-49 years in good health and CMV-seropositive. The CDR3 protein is CASSDPGQVSY.